These 11 T cell receptor beta chains came from one sample sequenced in a study of blood T cell repertoires in COVID-19. The repertoire was sequenced with immunoSEQ multiplex PCR; TCRdb's copy has only in-frame clones and lacks some. The profile shows a few hundred thousand clones, approximately 84% of them singletons. The sample consisted of PBMCs or T cells enriched from blood (not recorded which). These receptors all stem from a middle-aged man who had recovered from COVID-19.

The chain couples TRBV6-2 or TRBV6-3 to TRBJ2-1, with D tentatively TRBD2 (6 bases). Germline V gene lookup returns CDR1 MNHEY and CDR2 SVGEGT. This CDR3 is 13 amino acids long. V was cut by 4 bases and J by 7 bases, with 11 bases left in between. The CDR3 region has the DNA TGTGCCAGCAGTTTTTGGGGGAGGAATGAGCAGTTCTTC. This codes for CASSFWGRNEQFF.

V gene TRBV3-1 (or the pseudogene TRBV3-2) combines with J gene TRBJ1-2; 8 positions match TRBD1. Germline CDR1 LGHDT, CDR2 YNNKEL (reference sequence). The CDR3 length is 15 residues. The junction had 6 bases not matched to a gene; V was cut back by 2 bases and J by 4 bases. The CDR3 loop reads CASSQLPGTGYGYTF. The CDR3 DNA reads TGTGCCAGCAGCCAACTTCCCGGGACAGGCTATGGCTACACCTTC.

The rearrangement joins TRBV18 to TRBJ1-5; D uncertain. This CDR3 has 15 amino acids. V lost 2 bases and J lost 1, with 9 bases in between. From germline, CDR1 is KGHSH and CDR2 LQKENI. CDR3 bases: TGTGCCAGCTCACCAGTTGGCCTGAGCAATCAGCCCCAGCATTTT. It codes for CASSPVGLSNQPQHF.

Only one count was recorded for this clone. The chain carries TRBV29-1 and TRBJ2-1; a possible D gene is TRBD1 (5 bases). The CDR3 is made up of 13 amino acids. V lost 7 bases and J 7 bases, leaving 17 bases between the germline ends. Germline V gene lookup returns CDR1 SQVTM and CDR2 ANQGSEA. This CDR3 is CSAQTGARNEQFF. In DNA, the CDR3 is TGCAGCGCCCAAACTGGGGCGCGAAATGAGCAGTTCTTC.

V usage is TRBV5-1 and J usage is TRBJ2-1; D may be TRBD1 (5 bases). The germline V gene has CDR1 SGHRS and CDR2 YFSETQ. The CDR3 is made up of 17 amino acids. V shed 2 bases and J shed 6 bases, with 21 bases lying between them. CDR3 in amino acids: CASSFITGPLRVNEQFF. For the CDR3, the DNA is TGCGCCAGCAGCTTTATAACAGGACCTCTTAGGGTCAATGAGCAGTTCTTC. The whole variable domain, remainder taken from reference TRBV5-1 and TRBJ2-1, is KAGVTQTPRYLIKTRGQQVTLSCSPISGHRSVSWYQQTPGQGLQFLFEYFSETQRNKGNFPGRFSGRQFSNSRSEMNVSTLELGDSALYLCASSFITGPLRVNEQFFGPGTRLTVL.

The CDR3 is CASSLVDGGYTGELFF. CDR3 sequence (DNA): TGCGCCAGCAGCTTGGTAGACGGGGGGTACACCGGGGAGCTGTTTTTT. This chain connects TRBV5-1 to TRBJ2-2; TRBD2 agrees at 7 bases. V lost 0 bases to trimming and J lost 3 bases; unmatched junction nucleotides: 5. Germline V gene sequence: CDR1 SGHRS, CDR2 YFSETQ. CDR3 length: 16 residues.

The rearrangement joins TRBV2 to TRBJ1-2; D not resolved. V was trimmed by 7 bases and J by 7 bases, leaving 16 bases between them. CDR3 length: 13 amino acids. Germline loops: CDR1 SNHLY, CDR2 FYNNEI. CDR3 protein: CASIVDSTGGYTF. The CDR3 DNA reads as TGTGCCAGCATCGTGGACTCGACGGGTGGCTACACCTTC.

The gene calls are TRBV6-5 and TRBJ1-1; D might be TRBD1 (5 bases). Trimming removed 2 bases at V and 5 bases at J, with 12 bases between. Germline V lookup: CDR1 MNHEY, CDR2 SVGAGI. The CDR3 consists of 14 residues. The CDR3 here is CASSYNSGGTEAFF. The CDR3, as DNA: TGTGCCAGCAGTTACAACTCTGGGGGGACTGAAGCTTTCTTT.

Of note for this clone: The junction does not match germline at one end; this may be a read error. The chain recombines TRBV15 with TRBJ1-1, with D perhaps TRBD1 (6 bases). Germline V CDR1 and CDR2: LNHNV, YYDKDF (reference sequence). The CDR3 spans 13 residues. The CDR3 region has the DNA TGTGCCACCAGCAGAGATAATAGGGGAAGGGGGTTTTTT. Encoded protein: CATSRDNRGRGFF.

The rearrangement joins TRBV28 to TRBJ1-1; no firm D call. The V gene's germline CDR1 is MDHEN and CDR2 SYDVKM. The V end was cut by 1 base, the J end by 8 bases, with 8 bases between. CDR3 size: 12 residues. DNA of the CDR3: TGTGCCAGCAGTTTATTTTACTACGAAGCTTTCTTT. It encodes CASSLFYYEAFF.

The table lists this clone with a count of one. The rearrangement joins TRBV4-3 to TRBJ1-2; TRBD1 matches 11 bases. V shed 4 bases, J shed 6 bases, and the junction held 4 bases outside the gene matches. The CDR3 is 14 amino acids. Germline CDR1 is LGHNA and CDR2 is YSLEER. Here the CDR3 reads CASSPDRGRDGYTF. The CDR3 DNA follows: TGCGCCAGCAGCCCGGACAGGGGGCGAGATGGCTACACCTTC.